The 7 T cell receptor beta chains below were found in one sample sequenced in a study of read filtering for tumor transcriptome and immune sequencing. This library used about 360 ng RNA and molecular barcoded adaptors spanning alpha/delta and beta/gamma chains. TCRdb reprocessed the reads with MiXCR, giving one entry per CDR3 protein. Among tens of thousands of distinct CDR3 sequences listed, approximately 13% were seen once. Source material: a population of CD138-negative cells sorted from bone marrow. Source of these receptors: a donor aged 40 or over with multiple myeloma.

The CDR3 DNA reads as TGTGCCAGCAGTTACCAACAGGGATTTGAAGCTTTCTTT. Amino acid sequence: CASSYQQGFEAFF. The chain is built from TRBV6-6 and TRBJ1-1, with D maybe TRBD1 (6 bases). Germline lookup yields CDR1 MNHNY and CDR2 SVGAGI (reference sequence). V was pared by 2 bases and J by 7 bases, with 11 bases between. This CDR3 region has 13 residues.

This clonotype has a count of ten or more. The CDR3 sequence: CASSLKGLPTGELFF. CDR3 in DNA: TGCGCCAGCAGCTTGAAAGGGCTCCCAACCGGGGAGCTGTTTTTT. The rearrangement links TRBV5-1 to TRBJ2-2; no reliable D call. CDR1 and CDR2 from the germline V gene are SGHRS and YFSETQ. CDR3 length: 15 amino acids. The V end was cut by 1 base, the J end by 5 bases, with 12 bases between.

This clonotype was recorded many times. The rearrangement joins TRBV12-3 or TRBV12-4 to TRBJ2-7; possible D gene TRBD2, 6 bases. The V and J ends lost 7 bases and 2 bases respectively, with 18 bases between them. The CDR3 loop spans 15 amino acids. CDR3 region: CASTTGLAATYEQYF. DNA for the CDR3: TGTGCCAGCACCACTGGTTTAGCGGCTACCTACGAGCAGTACTTC.

This clonotype was seen repeatedly, ten times or more. V and J are TRBV5-1 and TRBJ2-2; D not certain. V lost 5 bases and J 3 bases, leaving 5 bases between the germline ends. CDR3 size: 12 residues. Germline CDR1 and CDR2: SGHRS and YFSETQ. The CDR3 here is CASRKDTGELFF. The DNA of the CDR3 is TGCGCCAGCAGAAAGGACACCGGGGAGCTGTTTTTT.

There are many counts of this clonotype. The gene calls are TRBV28 and TRBJ1-5; D uncertain. Germline-derived CDR1 and CDR2 are MDHEN and SYDVKM. This CDR3 has 14 residues. Trimming pared 4 bases from V and 0 bases from J, leaving 7 bases between. The chain's CDR3 is CASSSLYSNQPQHF. CDR3 sequence (DNA): TGTGCCAGCAGTTCTCTTTATAGCAATCAGCCCCAGCATTTT.

This clonotype has only a few counts. A much more abundant neighbour one base away suggests this may be a read error. The J gene is TRBJ2-1, the V gene TRBV20-1, with D uncertain. The CDR3 is 14 residues long. Germline lookup yields CDR1 DFQATT and CDR2 SNEGSKA (reference sequence). The CDR3 DNA sequence: TGCAGTGCTAGAGATATGCCTTCCTACAATGGGCAGTTCTTC. Translating gives CSARDMPSYNGQFF.

This clonotype was seen once. The chain combines TRBV12-3 or TRBV12-4 with TRBJ2-2, with 14 bases fitting TRBD2. This CDR3 contains 19 residues. The ends lost 6 bases at V and 6 bases at J; junction bases unmatched: 15. The DNA of the CDR3 is TGTGCCAGCAGCCCCGGGACTAGCGGGAGCGCAGGGGCCGCCGGGGAGCTGTTTTTT. Translating it yields CASSPGTSGSAGAAGELFF.